The rows below give T cell receptor beta chains drawn from one sample of a study of beta chain features in type 1 diabetes. Here immunoSEQ multiplex PCR was the method, and the copy in TCRdb shows in-frame clones only, minus some. The sample contains about 190,000 clones, around 7.9% of which appear only once. The sample taken for sequencing was central memory CD4+ T cells from blood. These receptors were taken from a man aged 18-30 years with type 1 diabetes. CDR3s include the opening cysteine and the closing phenylalanine or tryptophan. Each record gives: V gene, J gene, clone size, D gene, CDR3 protein, CDR3 DNA. D genes are given only for firm matches. Size tells how often a clone was seen (once, few, many) or the class of an expanded clone, and some rows leave it out.

V gene: TRBV2
J gene: TRBJ1-6
clone size: few
D gene: .
CDR3 protein: CASMLRAGQNSPLHF
CDR3 DNA: TGTGCCAGCATGTTGCGCGCAGGACAGAATTCACCCCTCCACTTT

V gene: TRBV5-1
J gene: TRBJ2-7
clone size: few
D gene: TRBD2
CDR3 protein: CASSLFSGGAGRSEQYF
CDR3 DNA: TGCGCCAGCAGCTTATTTAGCGGGGGGGCCGGGCGGTCCGAGCAGTACTTC

V gene: TRBV7-2
J gene: TRBJ1-2
clone size: few
D gene: .
CDR3 protein: CASSLVPDTANYGYTF
CDR3 DNA: TGTGCCAGCAGCTTAGTCCCGGACACAGCTAACTATGGCTACACCTTC

V gene: TRBV5-1
J gene: TRBJ1-2
clone size: .
D gene: .
CDR3 protein: CASSSGAEGYGYTF
CDR3 DNA: TGCGCCAGCAGCTCAGGGGCCGAGGGCTATGGCTACACCTTC

V gene: TRBV18
J gene: TRBJ2-5
clone size: many
D gene: TRBD2
CDR3 protein: CASFTGTSGTKYF
CDR3 DNA: TGTGCCAGCTTTACCGGGACTAGCGGCACTAAGTACTTC

V gene: TRBV29-1
J gene: TRBJ2-3
clone size: few
D gene: TRBD2
CDR3 protein: CSVVPSGRGPGTQYF
CDR3 DNA: TGCAGCGTTGTGCCTAGCGGGAGGGGCCCGGGTACGCAGTATTTT

V gene: TRBV5-1
J gene: TRBJ2-1
clone size: few
D gene: .
CDR3 protein: CASSWMASIVYNEQFF
CDR3 DNA: TGCGCCAGCAGCTGGATGGCTAGCATCGTTTACAATGAGCAGTTCTTC

V gene: TRBV1
J gene: TRBJ2-5
clone size: .
D gene: .
CDR3 protein: CTSSQSLAGGSHQETQYF
CDR3 DNA: TGCACCAGCAGCCAATCCCTGGCGGGGGGGTCTCATCAAGAGACCCAGTACTTC

V gene: TRBV28
J gene: TRBJ2-1
clone size: few
D gene: .
CDR3 protein: CASSLGWRDYNEQFF
CDR3 DNA: TGTGCCAGCAGTTTAGGGTGGAGGGATTACAATGAGCAGTTCTTC

V gene: TRBV10-3
J gene: TRBJ2-7
clone size: .
D gene: .
CDR3 protein: CAISEAVTPYEQYF
CDR3 DNA: TGTGCCATCAGTGAAGCCGTCACCCCCTACGAGCAGTACTTC

V gene: TRBV7-2
J gene: TRBJ2-7
clone size: few
D gene: .
CDR3 protein: CASSFTDGYLYEQYF
CDR3 DNA: TGTGCCAGCAGCTTCACAGACGGCTACCTCTACGAGCAGTACTTC

V gene: TRBV25-1
J gene: TRBJ2-7
clone size: .
D gene: .
CDR3 protein: CASSENFLIDRAYEQYF
CDR3 DNA: TGTGCCAGCAGTGAAAATTTTCTTATTGACAGAGCCTACGAGCAGTACTTC

V gene: TRBV13
J gene: TRBJ2-3
clone size: .
D gene: TRBD2
CDR3 protein: CASSLRLAGFTDTQYF
CDR3 DNA: TGTGCCAGCAGTTTAAGACTAGCCGGTTTCACAGATACGCAGTATTTT

V gene: TRBV19
J gene: TRBJ2-7
clone size: few
D gene: TRBD1
CDR3 protein: CASSTGQGVSYEQYF
CDR3 DNA: TGTGCCAGTAGTACAGGACAGGGGGTCTCCTACGAGCAGTACTTC

V gene: TRBV27
J gene: TRBJ2-7
clone size: .
D gene: TRBD2
CDR3 protein: CATSLISGRGEQYF
CDR3 DNA: TGTGCCACCAGCTTAATATCCGGGAGGGGGGAGCAGTACTTC

V gene: TRBV7-2
J gene: TRBJ1-5
clone size: few
D gene: TRBD1
CDR3 protein: CASSPGGAGQPQHF
CDR3 DNA: TGTGCCAGCAGCCCAGGGGGCGCGGGACAGCCCCAGCATTTT

V gene: TRBV6-1
J gene: TRBJ2-1
clone size: .
D gene: TRBD1
CDR3 protein: CATGQGSYNEQFF
CDR3 DNA: TGTGCCACAGGACAGGGATCATACAATGAGCAGTTCTTC

V gene: TRBV9
J gene: TRBJ2-3
clone size: .
D gene: .
CDR3 protein: CASSAGGRLTDTQYF
CDR3 DNA: TGTGCCAGCAGCGCCGGTGGCAGGCTCACAGATACGCAGTATTTT

V gene: TRBV18
J gene: TRBJ1-2
clone size: .
D gene: .
CDR3 protein: CASSPELPILHGYTF
CDR3 DNA: TGTGCCAGCTCACCCGAGCTACCAATTCTCCATGGCTACACCTTC

V gene: TRBV30
J gene: TRBJ1-5
clone size: few
D gene: .
CDR3 protein: CAWSRGLNQPQHF
CDR3 DNA: TGTGCCTGGAGTAGAGGGTTGAATCAGCCCCAGCATTTT

V gene: TRBV4-3
J gene: TRBJ1-1
clone size: .
D gene: TRBD1
CDR3 protein: CASSQESGGGRTFF
CDR3 DNA: TGCGCCAGCAGCCAAGAATCAGGGGGAGGTAGAACTTTCTTT

V gene: TRBV18
J gene: TRBJ2-1
clone size: .
D gene: TRBD2
CDR3 protein: CASSPFQASGKTYNEQFF
CDR3 DNA: TGTGCCAGCTCACCTTTCCAAGCTAGCGGGAAGACCTACAATGAGCAGTTCTTC

V gene: TRBV9
J gene: TRBJ2-3
clone size: few
D gene: TRBD2
CDR3 protein: CASSVDPSGGDTDTQYF
CDR3 DNA: TGTGCCAGCAGCGTAGACCCTAGCGGGGGGGACACAGATACGCAGTATTTT

V gene: TRBV28
J gene: TRBJ1-1
clone size: .
D gene: .
CDR3 protein: CASSSSSLRRAFF
CDR3 DNA: TGTGCCAGCAGTTCCTCTTCCCTGAGGAGAGCTTTCTTT

V gene: TRBV30
J gene: TRBJ1-5
clone size: few
D gene: .
CDR3 protein: CAWSPGGLSNQPQHF
CDR3 DNA: TGTGCCTGGAGTCCCGGAGGCCTTAGCAATCAGCCCCAGCATTTT

V gene: TRBV28
J gene: TRBJ2-7
clone size: few
D gene: TRBD1
CDR3 protein: CASKKPGTGPYEQYF
CDR3 DNA: TGTGCCAGCAAAAAACCGGGGACAGGGCCGTACGAGCAGTACTTC

V gene: TRBV29-1
J gene: TRBJ2-7
clone size: few
D gene: .
CDR3 protein: CSAGDYYEQYF
CDR3 DNA: TGCAGCGCAGGGGACTACTACGAGCAGTACTTC

V gene: TRBV19
J gene: TRBJ2-1
clone size: .
D gene: .
CDR3 protein: CASIGRGISSYNEQFF
CDR3 DNA: TGTGCCAGTATCGGACGGGGAATTTCATCCTACAATGAGCAGTTCTTC

V gene: TRBV15
J gene: TRBJ2-1
clone size: .
D gene: TRBD2
CDR3 protein: CATSRGGSGRLNEQFF
CDR3 DNA: TGTGCCACCAGCAGAGGAGGTAGCGGGAGACTAAATGAGCAGTTCTTC

V gene: TRBV11-3
J gene: TRBJ2-5
clone size: few
D gene: .
CDR3 protein: CASSLAPTDQENQETQYF
CDR3 DNA: TGTGCCAGCAGCTTAGCGCCAACGGATCAGGAAAATCAAGAGACCCAGTACTTC

V gene: TRBV10-2
J gene: TRBJ2-3
clone size: .
D gene: TRBD2
CDR3 protein: CASSGKAGVSDTQYF
CDR3 DNA: TGCGCCAGCAGTGGTAAAGCGGGAGTTTCAGATACGCAGTATTTT

V gene: TRBV14
J gene: TRBJ2-7
clone size: many
D gene: .
CDR3 protein: CASSPLGTAEQYF
CDR3 DNA: TGTGCCAGCTCGCCTTTGGGCACGGCAGAGCAGTACTTC

V gene: TRBV30
J gene: TRBJ2-5
clone size: .
D gene: .
CDR3 protein: CAWSPGETQYF
CDR3 DNA: TGTGCCTGGAGCCCCGGGGAGACCCAGTACTTC

V gene: TRBV27
J gene: TRBJ1-5
clone size: few
D gene: .
CDR3 protein: CASSLFGGSQPQHF
CDR3 DNA: TGTGCCAGCAGTTTGTTTGGGGGGTCTCAGCCCCAGCATTTT

V gene: TRBV11-2
J gene: TRBJ2-1
clone size: few
D gene: TRBD2
CDR3 protein: CASSLEPSGGNNEQFF
CDR3 DNA: TGTGCCAGCAGCTTAGAACCGAGCGGGGGAAACAATGAGCAGTTCTTC

V gene: TRBV2
J gene: TRBJ2-5
clone size: few
D gene: TRBD1
CDR3 protein: CASQRTGGYPQETQYF
CDR3 DNA: TGTGCCAGCCAAAGGACAGGGGGCTACCCTCAAGAGACCCAGTACTTC